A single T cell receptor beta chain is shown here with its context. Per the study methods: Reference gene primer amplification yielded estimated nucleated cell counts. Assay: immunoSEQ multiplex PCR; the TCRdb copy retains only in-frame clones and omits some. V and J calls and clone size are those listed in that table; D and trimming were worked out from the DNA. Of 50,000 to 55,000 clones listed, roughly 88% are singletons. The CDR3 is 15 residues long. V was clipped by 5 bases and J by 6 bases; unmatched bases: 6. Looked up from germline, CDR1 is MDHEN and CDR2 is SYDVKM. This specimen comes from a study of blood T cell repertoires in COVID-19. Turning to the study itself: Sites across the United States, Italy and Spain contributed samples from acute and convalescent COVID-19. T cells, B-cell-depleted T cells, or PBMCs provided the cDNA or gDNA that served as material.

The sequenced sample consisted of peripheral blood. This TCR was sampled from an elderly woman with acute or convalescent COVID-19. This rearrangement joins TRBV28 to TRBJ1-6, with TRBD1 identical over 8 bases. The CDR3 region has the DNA TGTGCCAGCAGTACCGGGGGGACAGGTAATTCACCCCTCCACTTT. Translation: CASSTGGTGNSPLHF. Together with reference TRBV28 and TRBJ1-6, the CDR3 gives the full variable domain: DVKVTQSSRYLVKRTGEKVFLECVQDMDHENMFWYRQDPGLGLRLIYFSYDVKMKEKGDIPEGYSVSREKKERFSLILESASTNQTSMYLCASSTGGTGNSPLHFGNGTRLTVT.